This T cell receptor beta chain was documented in a study of graft-versus-host responses after intestinal transplantation. The CDR3 is made up of 15 amino acids. CDR1 MNHNY and CDR2 SVGAGI come from the germline V gene (reference sequence). V dropped 2 bases and J dropped 3; count of bases not matched to a gene: 2. The repertoire was sequenced with immunoSEQ multiplex PCR; TCRdb's copy has only in-frame clones and lacks some. The table lists roughly 90,000 clones, approximately 90% of them singletons. General observations from the study: Subjects displaying graft-donor T cell macrochimerism possessed elevated graft-versus-host to host-versus-graft clonal ratios inside allografts. Ileal or blood samples showed some GvH clones first, and such clones were also found in recipient marrow.

This clone was picked up a small number of times. Its antigen remains unidentified. The material was unstimulated CD4+ T cells sorted from spleen or lymph node cells, obtained before transplant. The gene calls are TRBV6-6 and TRBJ1-3, with 9 bases aligning to TRBD1. This clonotype was obtained from a human donor who was the organ donor for an intestinal transplant. CDR3 region: CASSYGTGRGNTIYF. The CDR3 DNA follows: TGTGCCAGCAGTTACGGGACAGGGCGTGGAAACACCATATATTTT.